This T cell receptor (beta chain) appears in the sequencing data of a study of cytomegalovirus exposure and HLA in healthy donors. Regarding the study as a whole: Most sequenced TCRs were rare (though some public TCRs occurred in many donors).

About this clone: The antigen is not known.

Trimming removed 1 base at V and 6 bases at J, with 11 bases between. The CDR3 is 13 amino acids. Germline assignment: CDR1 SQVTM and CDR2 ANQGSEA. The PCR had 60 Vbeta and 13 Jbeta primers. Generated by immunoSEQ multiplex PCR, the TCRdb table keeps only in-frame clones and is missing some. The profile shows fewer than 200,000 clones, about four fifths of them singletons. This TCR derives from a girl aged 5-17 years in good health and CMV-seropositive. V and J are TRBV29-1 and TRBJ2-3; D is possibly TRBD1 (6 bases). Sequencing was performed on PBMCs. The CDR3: CSVEGQGTDTQYF. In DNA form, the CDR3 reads TGCAGCGTTGAAGGTCAGGGGACGGATACGCAGTATTTT.